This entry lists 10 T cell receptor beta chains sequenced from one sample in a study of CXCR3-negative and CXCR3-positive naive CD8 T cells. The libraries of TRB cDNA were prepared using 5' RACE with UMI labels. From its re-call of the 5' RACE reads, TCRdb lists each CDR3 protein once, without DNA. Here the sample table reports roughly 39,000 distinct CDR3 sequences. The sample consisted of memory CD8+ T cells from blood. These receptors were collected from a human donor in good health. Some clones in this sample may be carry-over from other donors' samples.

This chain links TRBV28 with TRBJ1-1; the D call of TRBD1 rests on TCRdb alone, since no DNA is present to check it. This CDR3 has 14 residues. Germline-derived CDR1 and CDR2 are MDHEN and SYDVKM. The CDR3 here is CASSSDDRGVEAFF. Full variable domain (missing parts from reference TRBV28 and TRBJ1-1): DVKVTQSSRYLVKRTGEKVFLECVQDMDHENMFWYRQDPGLGLRLIYFSYDVKMKEKGDIPEGYSVSREKKERFSLILESASTNQTSMYLCASSSDDRGVEAFFGQGTRLTVV.

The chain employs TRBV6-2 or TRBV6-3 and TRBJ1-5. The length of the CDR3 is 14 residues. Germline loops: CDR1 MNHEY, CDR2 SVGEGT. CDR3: CASSSPYSNQPQHF.

CDR3 region: CASSPRTGKGYGYTF. V usage is TRBV7-9 and J usage is TRBJ1-2; TCRdb's D call of TRBD1 is untestable without DNA. The CDR3 is made up of 15 amino acids. Per the germline V gene, CDR1 is SEHNR and CDR2 is FQNEAQ (reference sequence).

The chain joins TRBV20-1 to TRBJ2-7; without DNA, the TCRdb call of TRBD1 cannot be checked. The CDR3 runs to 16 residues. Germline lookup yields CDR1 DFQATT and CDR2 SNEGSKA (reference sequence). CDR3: CSARPDLGGESDEQYF.

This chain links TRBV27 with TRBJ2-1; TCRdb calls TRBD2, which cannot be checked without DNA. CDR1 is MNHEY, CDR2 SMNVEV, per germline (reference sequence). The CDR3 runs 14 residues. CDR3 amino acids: CASSLGGTYNEQFF.

CDR3: CASGLVLSEAFF. The genes are TRBV12-5 and TRBJ1-1. Looked up from germline, CDR1 is LGHNT and CDR2 is FRNRAP. This CDR3 contains 12 residues.

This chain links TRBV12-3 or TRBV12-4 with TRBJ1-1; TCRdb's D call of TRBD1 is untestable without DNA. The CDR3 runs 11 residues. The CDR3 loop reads CASREGTKAFF.

The CDR3 is CASKGGANTGELFF. The chain combines TRBV4-1 with TRBJ2-2; TCRdb indicates TRBD1, and absent DNA this call remains unverified. The CDR3 covers 14 residues. Looked up from germline, CDR1 is MGHRA and CDR2 is YSYEKL.

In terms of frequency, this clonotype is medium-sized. The CDR3 reads CSAMGGRDTEAFF. This sequence joins TRBV20-1 and TRBJ1-1; TCRdb reports TRBD1, a call that lacks DNA to check it against. From germline, CDR1 is DFQATT and CDR2 SNEGSKA (reference sequence). This CDR3 contains 13 residues.

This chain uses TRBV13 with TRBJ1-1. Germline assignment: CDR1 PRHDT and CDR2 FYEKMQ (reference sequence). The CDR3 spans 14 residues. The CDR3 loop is CASSLGPGNTEAFF.